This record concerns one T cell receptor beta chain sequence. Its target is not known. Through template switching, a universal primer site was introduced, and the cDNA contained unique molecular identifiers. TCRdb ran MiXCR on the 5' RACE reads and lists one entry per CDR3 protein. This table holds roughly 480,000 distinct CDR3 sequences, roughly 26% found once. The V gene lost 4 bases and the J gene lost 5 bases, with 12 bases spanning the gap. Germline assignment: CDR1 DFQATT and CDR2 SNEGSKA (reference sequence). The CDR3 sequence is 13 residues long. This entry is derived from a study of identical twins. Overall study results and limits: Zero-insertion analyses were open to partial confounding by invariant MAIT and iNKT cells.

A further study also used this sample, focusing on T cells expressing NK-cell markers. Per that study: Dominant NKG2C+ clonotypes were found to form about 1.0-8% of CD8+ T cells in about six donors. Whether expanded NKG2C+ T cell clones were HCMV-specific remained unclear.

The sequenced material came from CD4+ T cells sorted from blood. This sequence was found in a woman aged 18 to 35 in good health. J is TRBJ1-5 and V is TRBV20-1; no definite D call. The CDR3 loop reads CSAKNRVDQPQHF. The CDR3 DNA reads TGCAGTGCTAAGAATAGGGTCGATCAGCCCCAGCATTTT.